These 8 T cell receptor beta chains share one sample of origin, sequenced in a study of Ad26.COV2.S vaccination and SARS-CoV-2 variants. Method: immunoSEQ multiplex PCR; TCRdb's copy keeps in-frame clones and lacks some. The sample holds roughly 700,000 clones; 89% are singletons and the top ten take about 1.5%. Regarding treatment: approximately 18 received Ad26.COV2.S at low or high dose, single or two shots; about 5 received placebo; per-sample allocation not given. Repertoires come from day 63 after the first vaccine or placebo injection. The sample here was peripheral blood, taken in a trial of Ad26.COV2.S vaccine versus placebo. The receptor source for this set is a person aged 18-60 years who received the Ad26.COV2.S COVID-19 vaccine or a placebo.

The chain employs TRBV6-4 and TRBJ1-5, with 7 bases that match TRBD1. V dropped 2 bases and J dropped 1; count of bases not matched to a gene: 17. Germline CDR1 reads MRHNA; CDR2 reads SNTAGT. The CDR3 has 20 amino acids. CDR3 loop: CASSDPTWDSGGESNQPQHF. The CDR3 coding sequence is TGTGCCAGCAGTGACCCTACATGGGACAGTGGTGGCGAAAGCAATCAGCCCCAGCATTTT.

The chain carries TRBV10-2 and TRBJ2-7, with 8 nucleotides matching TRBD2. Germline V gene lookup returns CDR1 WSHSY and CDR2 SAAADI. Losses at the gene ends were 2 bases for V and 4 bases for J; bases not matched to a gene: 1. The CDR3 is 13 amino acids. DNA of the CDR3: TGCGCCAGCAGTGAGGGCGGGGGGTACGAGCAGTACTTC. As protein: CASSEGGGYEQYF.

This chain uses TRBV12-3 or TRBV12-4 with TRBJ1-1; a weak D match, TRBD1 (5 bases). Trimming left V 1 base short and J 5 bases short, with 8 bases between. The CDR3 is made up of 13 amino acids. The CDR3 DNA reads TGTGCCAGCAGTTTAGGGGCAGGGACTGAAGCTTTCTTT. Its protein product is CASSLGAGTEAFF.

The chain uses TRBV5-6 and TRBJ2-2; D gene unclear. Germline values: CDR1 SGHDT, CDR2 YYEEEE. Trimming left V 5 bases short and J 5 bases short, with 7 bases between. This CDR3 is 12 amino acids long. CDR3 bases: TGTGCCAGCAGTTGGGTAACCGGGGAGCTGTTTTTT. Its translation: CASSWVTGELFF.

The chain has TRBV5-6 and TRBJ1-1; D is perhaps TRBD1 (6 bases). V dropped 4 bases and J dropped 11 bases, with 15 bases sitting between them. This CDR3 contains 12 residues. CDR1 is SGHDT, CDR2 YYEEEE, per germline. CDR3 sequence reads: CASSLKQGFAFF. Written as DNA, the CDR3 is TGTGCCAGCAGCCTCAAACAGGGCTTCGCTTTCTTT.

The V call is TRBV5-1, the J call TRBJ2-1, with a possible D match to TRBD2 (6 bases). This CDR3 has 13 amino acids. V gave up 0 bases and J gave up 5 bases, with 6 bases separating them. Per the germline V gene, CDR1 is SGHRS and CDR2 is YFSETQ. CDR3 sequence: CASSLAGDNEQFF. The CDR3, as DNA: TGCGCCAGCAGCTTGGCGGGAGACAATGAGCAGTTCTTC.

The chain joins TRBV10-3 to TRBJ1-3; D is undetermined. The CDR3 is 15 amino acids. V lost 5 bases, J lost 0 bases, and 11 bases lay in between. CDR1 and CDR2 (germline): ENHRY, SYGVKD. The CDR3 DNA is TGTGCCATCAGTCCACAACTGAGCTCTGGAAACACCATATATTTT. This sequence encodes CAISPQLSSGNTIYF.

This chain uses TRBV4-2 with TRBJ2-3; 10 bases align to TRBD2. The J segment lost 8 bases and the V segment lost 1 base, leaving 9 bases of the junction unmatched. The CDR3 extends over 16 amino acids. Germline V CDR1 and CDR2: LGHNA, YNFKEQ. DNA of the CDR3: TGTGCCAGCAGCCAAGGGCTAGCGGGAGCGGAGGGTACGCAGTATTTT. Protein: CASSQGLAGAEGTQYF.